A single sample is the source of the 5 T cell receptor beta chains below, sequenced in a study of pediatric ulcerative colitis. This table comes from immunoSEQ multiplex PCR, and its TCRdb copy is limited to in-frame clones, with some not included. The table has over 15,000 clones, roughly 70% seen once. During colonoscopy, one to two rectal pinch biopsies were collected. Sequenced input: gut tissue. The receptors stem from a boy younger than 18 with moderate ulcerative colitis.

The chain is built from TRBV7-9 and TRBJ1-2; D is perhaps TRBD1 (5 bases). The CDR3 has 14 amino acids. V was cut by 5 bases and J by 8 bases, with 18 bases left in between. The germline CDR1 and CDR2 sequences are SEHNR and FQNEAQ (reference sequence). The CDR3 here is CASSPLRDQEGYTF. The CDR3 bases are TGTGCCAGCAGCCCTCTCAGGGACCAGGAGGGCTACACCTTC.

The chain employs TRBV5-1 and TRBJ2-5; 7 bases map to TRBD1. This CDR3 is 16 amino acids long. J lost 4 bases, V lost 4 bases, and 13 bases had no gene match. Germline loops: CDR1 SGHRS, CDR2 YFSETQ. For the CDR3, the DNA is TGCGCCAGCAGCCCTCGCTGGGGGCAGGGGGTAGAGACCCAGTACTTC. This codes for CASSPRWGQGVETQYF. The whole variable domain, filled in from reference TRBV5-1 and TRBJ2-5, reads KAGVTQTPRYLIKTRGQQVTLSCSPISGHRSVSWYQQTPGQGLQFLFEYFSETQRNKGNFPGRFSGRQFSNSRSEMNVSTLELGDSALYLCASSPRWGQGVETQYFGPGTRLLVL.

The count of this clone is one. The V call is TRBV11-3, the J call TRBJ2-3; D may be TRBD1 or TRBD2 (6 bases each). The CDR3 loop spans 14 amino acids. The V gene lost 5 bases and the J gene lost 5 bases, with 14 bases spanning the gap. Germline lookup yields CDR1 SGHNT and CDR2 YENEEA. CDR3 amino acids: CASSHRERVDTQYF. In DNA, the CDR3 is TGTGCCAGCAGCCACAGGGAGCGGGTAGATACGCAGTATTTT.

The chain uses TRBV6-6 and TRBJ1-5, with 10 bases that match TRBD1. Per the germline V gene, CDR1 is MNHNY and CDR2 is SVGAGI (reference sequence). V lost 2 bases to trimming and J lost 4 bases; unmatched junction nucleotides: 2. The CDR3 covers 15 residues. As DNA, the CDR3 is TGTGCCAGCAGTTACGCGGACAGGGGGAATCAGCCCCAGCATTTT. This gives the protein CASSYADRGNQPQHF.

This chain links TRBV11-3 with TRBJ2-7; TRBD1 is a possible D gene (6 bases). Per germline, CDR1 SGHNT and CDR2 YENEEA. The CDR3 contains 13 residues. Trimming cost V 5 bases and J 6 bases, with 14 bases left between them. CDR3 sequence reads: CASSQQGVAEQYF. The CDR3 nucleotides are TGTGCCAGCAGCCAACAGGGAGTGGCCGAGCAGTACTTC.